What follows are 23 T cell receptor beta chains derived from one specimen sequenced in a study of cytomegalovirus exposure and HLA in healthy donors. With 60 Vbeta and 13 Jbeta primers, the PCR was carried out. This table comes from immunoSEQ multiplex PCR, and its TCRdb copy is limited to in-frame clones, with some not included. The profile covers roughly 160,000 clones, with 65% to 85% appearing a single time and 6% to 9% taken by the ten largest. Sequences were obtained from PBMCs. The receptors here all came from a woman in her 30s in good health and CMV-seropositive.

This clone has just a few counts. The chain links TRBV6-4 to TRBJ2-1; the D gene is possibly TRBD1 (6 bases). Germline V gene lookup returns CDR1 MRHNA and CDR2 SNTAGT. V was pared by 0 bases and J by 2 bases, with 11 bases between. This CDR3 comprises 16 residues. CDR3 in amino acids: CASSDSAGATYNEQFF. The CDR3 DNA reads as TGTGCCAGCAGTGACTCGGCAGGGGCCACCTACAATGAGCAGTTCTTC.

The chain combines TRBV6-5 with TRBJ2-7, with TRBD1 matching 8 bases. Per the germline V gene, CDR1 is MNHEY and CDR2 is SVGAGI. V lost 6 bases, J lost 3 bases, and 10 bases stayed unmatched. The CDR3 is made up of 15 amino acids. The CDR3 spells CASRIGQGRSYEQYF. CDR3 coding DNA: TGTGCCAGCAGGATCGGACAGGGAAGGAGCTACGAGCAGTACTTC.

This rearrangement joins TRBV7-9 to TRBJ1-2; TRBD1 might be the D (5 bases). With 1 base removed from V and 6 bases from J, the gap between germline ends came to 15 bases. Germline CDR1 is SEHNR and CDR2 is FQNEAQ (reference sequence). The CDR3 length is 15 residues. The CDR3 DNA follows: TGTGCCAGCAGCTTAGGGGCGGGCGCGGGGCATGGCTACACCTTC. Residues: CASSLGAGAGHGYTF. The full variable domain, rest sourced from reference TRBV7-9 and TRBJ1-2, is DTGVSQNPRHKITKRGQNVTFRCDPISEHNRLYWYRQTLGQGPEFLTYFQNEAQLEKSRLLSDRFSAERPKGSFSTLEIQRTEQGDSAMYLCASSLGAGAGHGYTFGSGTRLTVV.

V is TRBV9 and J is TRBJ2-2; no definite D call. The CDR3 covers 14 residues. Trimming took 3 bases from V and 4 from J, leaving 10 bases between them. CDR1 is SGDLS, CDR2 YYNGEE, per germline. The CDR3 nucleotides are TGTGCCAGCAGCGCGGGTGGGTCCACCGGGGAGCTGTTTTTT. Its protein is CASSAGGSTGELFF. Supplemented by reference TRBV9 and TRBJ2-2, the full variable domain reads DSGVTQTPKHLITATGQRVTLRCSPRSGDLSVYWYQQSLDQGLQFLIQYYNGEERAKGNILERFSAQQFPDLHSELNLSSLELGDSALYFCASSAGGSTGELFFGEGSRLTVL.

This clone has only a few counts. The J gene is TRBJ2-1, the V gene TRBV14; D is undetermined. In germline, CDR1 is SGHDN, CDR2 FVKESK. V dropped 4 bases and J dropped 7 bases, with 8 bases sitting between them. The CDR3 totals 12 residues. In DNA, the CDR3 is TGTGCCAGCAGCCCAGCGCGGAATGAGCAGTTCTTC. It translates to CASSPARNEQFF.

This chain connects TRBV6-6 to TRBJ1-6; D remains unclear. This CDR3 is 15 amino acids long. From germline, CDR1 is MNHNY and CDR2 SVGAGI (reference sequence). V gave up 2 bases and J gave up 5 bases, with 10 bases separating them. CDR3 bases: TGTGCCAGCAGTTACCTAGTTCAGAATAATTCACCCCTCCACTTT. The encoded protein is CASSYLVQNNSPLHF.

The V gene is TRBV5-1, the J gene TRBJ2-1; 9 bases are shared with TRBD1. CDR3 length: 15 amino acids. Unmatched junction bases numbered 6, after V lost 4 bases and J lost 4 bases. CDR1 is SGHRS, CDR2 YFSETQ, per germline. This chain's CDR3 is CASSPSGQGYNEQFF. Written as DNA, the CDR3 is TGCGCCAGCAGCCCCTCGGGACAGGGTTACAATGAGCAGTTCTTC.

This clone occurred a few times. The V gene is TRBV2, the J gene TRBJ1-6; 11 bases agree with TRBD1. Losses at the gene ends were 7 bases for V and 5 bases for J; bases not matched to a gene: 1. This CDR3 has 14 residues. Germline V gene sequence: CDR1 SNHLY, CDR2 FYNNEI. CDR3 sequence: CASTDRGHNSPLHF. The CDR3 DNA follows: TGTGCCAGCACGGACAGGGGGCATAATTCACCCCTCCACTTT.

The genes are TRBV28 and TRBJ1-3; a weak D match, TRBD1 (6 bases). Germline CDR1 reads MDHEN; CDR2 reads SYDVKM. V shed 8 bases and J shed 8 bases, with 25 bases lying between them. This CDR3 comprises 16 residues. The CDR3 reads CASYTDQGQLAYTIYF. CDR3 nucleotide sequence: TGTGCCAGCTACACAGATCAGGGGCAGTTGGCTTACACCATATATTTT.

The chain has TRBV7-3 and TRBJ1-1; the D gene is possibly TRBD1 (6 bases). Germline V gene sequence: CDR1 SGHTA, CDR2 FQGTGA. The V and J ends lost 6 bases and 1 base respectively, with 9 bases between them. The CDR3 totals 13 residues. The CDR3 DNA follows: TGTGCCAGCAGTATCAGGGGGAACACTGAAGCTTTCTTT. It encodes CASSIRGNTEAFF.

The DNA for the CDR3 is TGTGCCAGCAGTGAGCAGCGGGGGGTGGTGGAGACCCAGTACTTC. It codes for CASSEQRGVVETQYF. The chain is built from TRBV6-1 and TRBJ2-5; TRBD2 matches at 9 bases. The germline gives CDR1 MNHNS, CDR2 SASEGT. Losses at the gene ends were 3 bases for V and 5 bases for J; bases not matched to a gene: 7. This CDR3 spans 15 amino acids.

The rearrangement links TRBV6-1 to TRBJ1-2; 7 nucleotides match TRBD1. The length of the CDR3 is 15 residues. The germline V gene encodes CDR1 MNHNS and CDR2 SASEGT. The ends lost 2 bases at V and 4 bases at J; junction bases unmatched: 7. The chain's CDR3 is CASSEKKGGPYGYTF. The DNA for the CDR3 is TGTGCCAGCAGTGAAAAAAAAGGGGGCCCCTATGGCTACACCTTC.

This rearrangement joins TRBV14 to TRBJ1-2; unclear D gene. With 4 bases removed from V and 3 bases from J, the gap between germline ends came to 12 bases. Germline V gene lookup returns CDR1 SGHDN and CDR2 FVKESK. The CDR3 has 14 amino acids. CDR3 amino acids: CASSPHEGYYGYTF. As DNA, the CDR3 is TGTGCCAGCAGCCCCCATGAGGGCTACTATGGCTACACCTTC.

CDR3 in DNA: TGTGCCAGCAGCCTCCACGGAAGGACAGGAGAGGAAAAACTGTTTTTT. Translation: CASSLHGRTGEEKLFF. V usage is TRBV14 and J usage is TRBJ1-4; TRBD1 matches 7 bases. CDR3 length: 16 amino acids. Per the germline V gene, CDR1 is SGHDN and CDR2 is FVKESK. The V segment lost 4 bases and the J segment 8 bases; nucleotides outside the gene matches: 13.

This chain connects TRBV7-8 to TRBJ1-1; D may be TRBD1 (6 bases). This CDR3 is 17 amino acids long. Germline V lookup: CDR1 SGHVS, CDR2 FQNEAQ. The V end was cut by 5 bases, the J end by 0 bases, with 19 bases between. In DNA form, the CDR3 reads TGTGCCAGCAGCCCCAGGGGACGGGCACGGATGAACACTGAAGCTTTCTTT. Its translation: CASSPRGRARMNTEAFF.

The CDR3: CAWSAVGEDSSYNSPLHF. DNA for the CDR3: TGTGCCTGGAGTGCCGTGGGAGAAGATAGCTCCTATAATTCACCCCTCCACTTT. The chain uses TRBV30 and TRBJ1-6, with unresolved D. Germline CDR1 is GTSNPN and CDR2 is SVGIG (reference sequence). The CDR3 is 18 residues long. The V end was cut by 1 base, the J end by 0 bases, with 16 bases between.

The genes are TRBV6-1 and TRBJ2-5; TRBD1 is a possible D gene (5 bases). Trimming took off 0 bases at V and 5 bases at J, with 13 bases between the two ends. Per germline, CDR1 MNHNS and CDR2 SASEGT. The CDR3 runs to 15 residues. For the CDR3, the DNA is TGTGCCAGCAGTGAAGCGCACGGTGCAGGGGAGACCCAGTACTTC. Translating gives CASSEAHGAGETQYF.

The rearrangement links TRBV25-1 to TRBJ1-2; 7 nucleotides align to TRBD1. CDR1 MGHDK and CDR2 SYGVNS come from the germline V gene. V dropped 6 bases and J dropped 7; count of bases not matched to a gene: 8. This CDR3 is 13 amino acids long. This CDR3 reads CASREGARTGYTF. Written as DNA, the CDR3 is TGTGCCAGCAGGGAGGGGGCGCGAACTGGCTACACCTTC.

The chain is built from TRBV19 and TRBJ1-2; 8 positions agree with TRBD1. Germline V gene sequence: CDR1 LNHDA, CDR2 SQIVND (reference sequence). The CDR3 spans 13 residues. V shed 5 bases and J 8 bases; nucleotides not matched to a gene: 7. Here the CDR3 reads CASSPQGARGYTF. For the CDR3, the DNA is TGTGCCAGTAGTCCCCAGGGGGCGCGAGGCTACACCTTC.

V is TRBV5-5 and J is TRBJ2-5; the match to TRBD2 covers 7 bases. V dropped 0 bases and J dropped 3; count of bases not matched to a gene: 8. The V gene's germline CDR1 is SGHKS and CDR2 YYEKEE (reference sequence). This CDR3 is built from 16 residues. The CDR3 DNA reads as TGTGCCAGCAGCTTGGCCGTTCTGGGGGGGAAAGAGACCCAGTACTTC. Translated: CASSLAVLGGKETQYF.

This rearrangement joins TRBV6-1 to TRBJ1-2; 7 bases map to TRBD1. The V gene's germline CDR1 is MNHNS and CDR2 SASEGT. With V trimmed by 6 bases and J by 4 bases, 8 bases remained unmatched. This CDR3 is 14 amino acids long. CDR3 in DNA: TGTGCCAGCAGAGACAGGGAGGACCTCTATGGCTACACCTTC. Residues: CASRDREDLYGYTF.

This clone was found once. J is TRBJ2-1 and V is TRBV9, with 8 bases matching TRBD2. CDR1 and CDR2 from the germline V gene are SGDLS and YYNGEE. This CDR3 comprises 16 residues. V was clipped by 0 bases and J by 8 bases; unmatched bases: 10. The CDR3 nucleotides read TGTGCCAGCAGCGTAGCGGGTAGCGGGGTAGTTTATGAGCAGTTCTTC. Protein product: CASSVAGSGVVYEQFF.

The chain recombines TRBV4-2 with TRBJ1-1; a weak D match, TRBD1 (5 bases). V lost 1 base and J 1 base, leaving 7 bases between the germline ends. The CDR3 is 14 amino acids. Germline CDR1 and CDR2: LGHNA and YNFKEQ. The CDR3 DNA reads TGTGCCAGCAGCCAAGGACAGAAGAACACTGAAGCTTTCTTT. This gives the protein CASSQGQKNTEAFF.